This entry is about one TCR beta chain. What it binds is not known. Via MiXCR, TCRdb re-called the 5' RACE reads, giving one row per CDR3 protein. The data show some 550,000 distinct CDR3 sequences, 19% seen once. This entry is derived from a study of T cells after yellow fever vaccination. As for the study in general: Fractions low in cell number were prepared with SMART-Seq v4 Ultra Low Input.

Study results and limitations: Post-booster repertoires again held most primary-vaccination clones (approximately 96% CD4, about 88% CD8).

Here the sequenced sample was PBMCs, taken 15 days after the yellow fever booster vaccination. This TCR derives from a man aged 25 to 40 who received the YFV17D yellow fever vaccine.

CDR3: CATGSGIRDNSPLHF. The CDR3 region has the DNA TGTGCCACCGGTTCGGGGATTAGAGATAATTCACCCCTCCACTTT. J is TRBJ1-6 and V is TRBV15, with unresolved D. Germline V lookup: CDR1 LNHNV, CDR2 YYDKDF (reference sequence). Trimming pared 8 bases from V and 5 bases from J, leaving 16 bases between. This CDR3 comprises 15 residues. Combining the CDR3 with reference TRBV15 and TRBJ1-6 gives the whole variable domain DAMVIQNPRYQVTQFGKPVTLSCSQTLNHNVMYWYQQKSSQAPKLLFHYYDKDFNNEADTPDNFQSRRPNTSFCFLDIRSPGLGDTAMYLCATGSGIRDNSPLHFGNGTRLTVT.